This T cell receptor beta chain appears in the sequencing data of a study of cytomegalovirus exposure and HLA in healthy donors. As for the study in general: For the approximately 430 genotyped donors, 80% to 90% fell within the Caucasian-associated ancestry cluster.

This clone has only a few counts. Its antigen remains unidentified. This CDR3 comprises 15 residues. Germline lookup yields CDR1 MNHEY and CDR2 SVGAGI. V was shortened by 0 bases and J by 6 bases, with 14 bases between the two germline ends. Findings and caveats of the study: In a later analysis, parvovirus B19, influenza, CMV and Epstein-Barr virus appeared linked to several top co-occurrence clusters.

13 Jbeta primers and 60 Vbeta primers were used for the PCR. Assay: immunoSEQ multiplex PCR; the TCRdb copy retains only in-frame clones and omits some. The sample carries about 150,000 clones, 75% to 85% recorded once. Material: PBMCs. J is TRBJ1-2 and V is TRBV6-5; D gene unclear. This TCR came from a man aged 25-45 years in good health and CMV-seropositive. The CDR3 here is CASSYSGGAGHGYTF. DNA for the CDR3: TGTGCCAGCAGTTACTCTGGCGGCGCGGGTCATGGCTACACCTTC.